The clone carrying this T cell receptor beta chain was counted at least ten times. The sequenced template was RNA, covering the TCR beta CDR3 region. HTBI-primed first-round RT-PCR preceded second-round multiplex PCR. TCRdb reprocessed the multiplex PCR reads with MiXCR, giving one entry per CDR3 protein. The sample records fewer than 600,000 distinct CDR3 sequences, approximately 15% being singletons. Trimming took 4 bases from V and 7 from J, leaving 12 bases between them. Germline-derived CDR1 and CDR2 are SNHLY and FYNNEI. The CDR3 is 13 amino acids. This specimen comes from a study of Graves' ophthalmopathy and Graves' hyperthyroidism.

Sequencing was carried out using blood. This sequence was found in a woman aged 30 to 39 with Graves' ophthalmopathy. The chain is built from TRBV2 and TRBJ2-3; D might be TRBD2 (5 bases). CDR3 loop: CASSVDLAHTQYF. In nucleotides, the CDR3 is TGTGCCAGCAGTGTCGACCTAGCTCATACGCAGTATTTT.